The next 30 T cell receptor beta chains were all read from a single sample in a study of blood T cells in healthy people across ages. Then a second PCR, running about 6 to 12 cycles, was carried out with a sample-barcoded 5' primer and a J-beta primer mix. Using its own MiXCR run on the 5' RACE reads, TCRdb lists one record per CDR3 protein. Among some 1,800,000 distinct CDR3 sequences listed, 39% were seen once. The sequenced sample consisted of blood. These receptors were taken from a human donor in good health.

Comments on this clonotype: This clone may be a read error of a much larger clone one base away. In DNA form, the CDR3 reads TGTGCCAGCAGCCGAACCCAGGGGTCATTAGACATTCAGAACTTC. Residues: CASSRTQGSLDIQNF. The gene calls are TRBV28 and TRBJ2-4, with a weak D call TRBD1 (6 bases). The CDR3 is made up of 15 amino acids. Germline CDR1 and CDR2: MDHEN and SYDVKM.

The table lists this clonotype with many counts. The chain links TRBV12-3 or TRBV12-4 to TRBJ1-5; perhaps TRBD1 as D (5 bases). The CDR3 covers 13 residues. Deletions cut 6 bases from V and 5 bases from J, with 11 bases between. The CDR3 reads CASSPGMDQPQHF. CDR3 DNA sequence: TGTGCCAGCAGCCCAGGGATGGATCAGCCCCAGCATTTT.

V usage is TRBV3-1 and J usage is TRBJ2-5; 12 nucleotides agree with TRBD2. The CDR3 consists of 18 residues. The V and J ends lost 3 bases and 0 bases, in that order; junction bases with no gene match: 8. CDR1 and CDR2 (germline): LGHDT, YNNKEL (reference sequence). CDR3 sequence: CASSHPPRLAGDQETQYF. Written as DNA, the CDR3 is TGTGCCAGCAGCCACCCACCTAGACTAGCGGGGGACCAAGAGACCCAGTACTTC.

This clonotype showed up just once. CDR3 protein: CAISEGPGCGYTF. For the CDR3, the DNA is TGTGCCATCAGTGAGGGGCCGGGGTGTGGCTACACCTTC. The rearrangement uses TRBV10-3 and TRBJ1-2; D unresolved. Germline V CDR1 and CDR2: ENHRY, SYGVKD. The CDR3 runs 13 residues. The V and J ends lost 2 bases and 7 bases respectively, with 11 bases between them.

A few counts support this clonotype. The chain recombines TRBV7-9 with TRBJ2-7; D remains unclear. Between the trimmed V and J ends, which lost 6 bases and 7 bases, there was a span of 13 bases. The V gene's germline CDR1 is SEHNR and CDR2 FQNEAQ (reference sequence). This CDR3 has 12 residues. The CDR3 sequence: CASSTDSVEQYF. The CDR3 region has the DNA TGTGCCAGCAGTACTGACTCCGTGGAGCAGTACTTC.

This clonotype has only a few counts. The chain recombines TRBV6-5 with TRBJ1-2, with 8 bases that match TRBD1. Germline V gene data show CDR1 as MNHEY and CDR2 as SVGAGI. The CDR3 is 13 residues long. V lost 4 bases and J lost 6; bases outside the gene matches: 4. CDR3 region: CASSWTGYHGYTF. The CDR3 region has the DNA TGTGCCAGCAGTTGGACAGGGTACCATGGCTACACCTTC.

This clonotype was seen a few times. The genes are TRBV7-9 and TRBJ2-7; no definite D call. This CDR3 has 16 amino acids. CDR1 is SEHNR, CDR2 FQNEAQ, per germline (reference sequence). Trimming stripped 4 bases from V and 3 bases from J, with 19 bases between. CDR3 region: CASSSPWSHSSYEQYF. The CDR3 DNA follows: TGTGCCAGCAGCTCCCCTTGGTCCCATAGCAGCTACGAGCAGTACTTC.

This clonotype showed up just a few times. CDR3: CASSVGTGRGETQYF. CDR3 bases: TGTGCCAGCAGCGTCGGGACAGGCCGAGGGGAGACCCAGTACTTC. The chain carries TRBV5-6 and TRBJ2-5; 8 bases map to TRBD1. Germline trimming cut 4 bases from V and 5 bases from J; bases unmatched to any gene: 10. The CDR3 contains 15 residues. Germline CDR1 and CDR2: SGHDT and YYEEEE.

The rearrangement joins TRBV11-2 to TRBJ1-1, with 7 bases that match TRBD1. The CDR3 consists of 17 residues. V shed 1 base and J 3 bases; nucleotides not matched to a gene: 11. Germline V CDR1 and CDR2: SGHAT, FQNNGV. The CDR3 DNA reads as TGTGCCAGCAGCTTAGGGGTGAGGGGGCCCATGGACACTGAAGCTTTCTTT. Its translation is CASSLGVRGPMDTEAFF.

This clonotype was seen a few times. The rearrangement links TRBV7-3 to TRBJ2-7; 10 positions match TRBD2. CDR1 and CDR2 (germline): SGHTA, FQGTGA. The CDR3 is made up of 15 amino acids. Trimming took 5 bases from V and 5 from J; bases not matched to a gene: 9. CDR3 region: CASSPSGGAYDEQYF. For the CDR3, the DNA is TGTGCCAGCAGCCCGAGCGGGGGGGCTTACGACGAGCAGTACTTC.

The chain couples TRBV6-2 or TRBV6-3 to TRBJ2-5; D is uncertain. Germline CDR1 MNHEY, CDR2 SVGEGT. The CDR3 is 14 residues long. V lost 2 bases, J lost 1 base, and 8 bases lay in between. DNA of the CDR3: TGTGCCAGCAGTTACGGATCTTTCCAAGAGACCCAGTACTTC. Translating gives CASSYGSFQETQYF.

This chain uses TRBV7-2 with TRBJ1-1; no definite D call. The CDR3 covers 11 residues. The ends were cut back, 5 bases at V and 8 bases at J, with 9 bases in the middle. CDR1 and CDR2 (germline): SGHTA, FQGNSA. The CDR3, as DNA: TGTGCCAGCAGCCCGAGGATGGAAGCTTTCTTT. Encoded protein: CASSPRMEAFF.

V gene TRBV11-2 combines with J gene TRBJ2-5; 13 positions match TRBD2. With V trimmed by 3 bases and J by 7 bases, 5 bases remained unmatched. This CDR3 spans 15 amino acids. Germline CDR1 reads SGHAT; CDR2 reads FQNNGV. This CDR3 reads CASSFTSGGAGTQYF. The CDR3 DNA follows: TGTGCCAGCAGCTTCACTAGCGGGGGGGCTGGGACCCAGTACTTC.

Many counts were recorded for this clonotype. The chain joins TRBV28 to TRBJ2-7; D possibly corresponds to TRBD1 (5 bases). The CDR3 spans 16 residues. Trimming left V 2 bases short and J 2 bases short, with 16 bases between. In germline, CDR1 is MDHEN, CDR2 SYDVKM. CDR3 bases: TGTGCCAGCAGTTTAAATCCTTCCGCAGGGACCTACGAGCAGTACTTC. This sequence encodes CASSLNPSAGTYEQYF.

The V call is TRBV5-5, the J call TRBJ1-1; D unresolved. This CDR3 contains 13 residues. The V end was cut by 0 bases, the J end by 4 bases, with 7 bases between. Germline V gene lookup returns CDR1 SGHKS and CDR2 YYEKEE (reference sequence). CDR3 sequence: CASSLEDFTEAFF. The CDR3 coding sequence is TGTGCCAGCAGCTTGGAGGATTTCACTGAAGCTTTCTTT.

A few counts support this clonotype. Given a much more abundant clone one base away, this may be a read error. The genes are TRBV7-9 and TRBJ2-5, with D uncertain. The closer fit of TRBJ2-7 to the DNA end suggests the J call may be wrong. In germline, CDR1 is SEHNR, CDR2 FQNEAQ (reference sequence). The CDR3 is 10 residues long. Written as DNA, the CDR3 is TGTGCCAGCAGCTCAGGCGAGCAGTACTTC. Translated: CASSSGEQYF.

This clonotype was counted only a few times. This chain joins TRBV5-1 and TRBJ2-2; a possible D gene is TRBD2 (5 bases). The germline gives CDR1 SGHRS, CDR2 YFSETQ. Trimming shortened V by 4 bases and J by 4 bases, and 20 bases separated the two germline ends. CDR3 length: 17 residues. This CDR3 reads CASSVGEGERVTGELFF. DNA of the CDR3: TGCGCCAGCAGCGTCGGCGAGGGAGAGAGGGTCACCGGGGAGCTGTTTTTT.

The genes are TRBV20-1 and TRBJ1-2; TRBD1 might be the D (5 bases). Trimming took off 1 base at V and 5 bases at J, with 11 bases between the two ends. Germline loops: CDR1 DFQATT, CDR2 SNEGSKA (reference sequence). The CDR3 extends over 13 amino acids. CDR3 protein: CSARALDIYGYTF. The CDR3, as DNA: TGCAGTGCTAGAGCTCTGGACATTTATGGCTACACCTTC.

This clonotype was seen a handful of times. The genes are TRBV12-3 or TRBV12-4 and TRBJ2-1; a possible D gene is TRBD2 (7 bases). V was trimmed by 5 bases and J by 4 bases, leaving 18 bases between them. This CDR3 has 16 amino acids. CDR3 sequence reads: CASSPTGGPRYNEQFF. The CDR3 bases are TGTGCCAGCAGTCCCACCGGGGGGCCGCGTTACAATGAGCAGTTCTTC.

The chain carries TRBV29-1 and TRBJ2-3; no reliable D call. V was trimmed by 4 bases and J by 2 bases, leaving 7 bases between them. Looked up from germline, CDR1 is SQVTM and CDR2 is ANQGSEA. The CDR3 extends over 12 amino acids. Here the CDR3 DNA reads TGCAGCGTTGGAAGGGTCACAGATACGCAGTATTTT. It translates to CSVGRVTDTQYF.

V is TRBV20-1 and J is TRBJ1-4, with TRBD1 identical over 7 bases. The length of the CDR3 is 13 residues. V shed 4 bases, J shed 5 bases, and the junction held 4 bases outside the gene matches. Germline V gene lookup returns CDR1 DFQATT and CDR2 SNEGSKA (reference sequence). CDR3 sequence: CSAKIQGNEKLFF. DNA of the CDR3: TGCAGTGCTAAGATACAGGGGAATGAAAAACTGTTTTTT.

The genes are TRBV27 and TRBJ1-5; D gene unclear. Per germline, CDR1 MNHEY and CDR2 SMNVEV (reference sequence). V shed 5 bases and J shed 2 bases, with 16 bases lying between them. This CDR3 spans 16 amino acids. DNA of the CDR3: TGTGCCAGCAGTCCCTCGTCCGGGGAACGCAATCAGCCCCAGCATTTT. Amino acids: CASSPSSGERNQPQHF.

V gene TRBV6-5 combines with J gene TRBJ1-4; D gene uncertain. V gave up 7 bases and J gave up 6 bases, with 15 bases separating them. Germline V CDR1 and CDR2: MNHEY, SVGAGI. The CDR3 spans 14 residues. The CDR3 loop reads CASKTPRGDEKLFF. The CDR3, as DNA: TGTGCCAGCAAGACTCCCCGCGGGGATGAAAAACTGTTTTTT.

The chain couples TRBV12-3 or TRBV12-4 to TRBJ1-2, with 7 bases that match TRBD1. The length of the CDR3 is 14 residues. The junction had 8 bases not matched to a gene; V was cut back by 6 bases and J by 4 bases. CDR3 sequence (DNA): TGTGCCAGCAGGGTTGACAGGGCCCCCTATGGCTACACCTTC. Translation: CASRVDRAPYGYTF.

CDR3 nucleotide sequence: TGCAGTGCTAGACCCCCGGCGGAGGTTGCCCAGCATTTT. Protein: CSARPPAEVAQHF. This chain connects TRBV20-1 to TRBJ1-5; D remains unclear. The CDR3 covers 13 residues. Germline-derived CDR1 and CDR2 are DFQATT and SNEGSKA (reference sequence). Trimming took 2 bases from V and 11 from J, leaving 16 bases between them.

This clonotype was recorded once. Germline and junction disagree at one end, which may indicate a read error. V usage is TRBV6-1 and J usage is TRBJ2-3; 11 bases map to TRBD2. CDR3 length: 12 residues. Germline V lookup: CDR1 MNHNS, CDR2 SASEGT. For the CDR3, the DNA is TGTGCCGGCAGTGATAGCGGGGGGGCGCAGTATTTT. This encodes CAGSDSGGAQYF.

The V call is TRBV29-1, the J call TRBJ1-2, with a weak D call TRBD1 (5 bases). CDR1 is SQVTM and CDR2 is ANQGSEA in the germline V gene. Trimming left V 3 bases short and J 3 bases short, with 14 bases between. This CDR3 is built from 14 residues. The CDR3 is CSVDRDGWDYGYTF. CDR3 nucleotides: TGCAGCGTTGACAGGGACGGTTGGGACTATGGCTACACCTTC.

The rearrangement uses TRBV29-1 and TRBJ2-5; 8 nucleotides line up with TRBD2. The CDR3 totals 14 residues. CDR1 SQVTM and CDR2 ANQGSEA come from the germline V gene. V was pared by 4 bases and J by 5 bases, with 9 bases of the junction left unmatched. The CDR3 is CSVVGAGAGETQYF. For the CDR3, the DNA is TGCAGCGTTGTGGGAGCGGGGGCGGGGGAGACCCAGTACTTC. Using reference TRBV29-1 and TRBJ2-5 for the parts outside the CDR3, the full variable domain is SAVISQKPSRDICQRGTSLTIQCQVDSQVTMMFWYRQQPGQSLTLIATANQGSEATYESGFVIDKFPISRPNLTFSTLTVSNMSPEDSSIYLCSVVGAGAGETQYFGPGTRLLVL.

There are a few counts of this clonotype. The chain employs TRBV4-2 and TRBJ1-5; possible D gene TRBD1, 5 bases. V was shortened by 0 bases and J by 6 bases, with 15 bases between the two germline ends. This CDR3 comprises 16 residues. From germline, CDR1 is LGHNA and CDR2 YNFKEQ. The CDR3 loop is CASSQEGTVAGQPQHF. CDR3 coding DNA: TGTGCCAGCAGCCAAGAAGGGACGGTAGCTGGTCAGCCCCAGCATTTT.

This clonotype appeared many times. The CDR3 coding sequence is TGTGCCAGCAGCGCCGGGACCGTGAACACTGAAGCTTTCTTT. It encodes CASSAGTVNTEAFF. The J gene is TRBJ1-1, the V gene TRBV9; D is perhaps TRBD1 (5 bases). The germline V gene has CDR1 SGDLS and CDR2 YYNGEE. The germline V and J ends were trimmed by 3 bases and 0 bases, with 9 bases remaining between them. This CDR3 contains 14 residues.